Shown below are 30 T cell receptor beta chains from a single sample sequenced in a study of T cells after yellow fever vaccination. One entry per CDR3 protein results from TCRdb running MiXCR on the 5' RACE reads. Of tens of thousands of distinct CDR3 sequences listed, about 7.3% are singletons. The starting material was CD8+ T cells sorted from PBMCs, obtained more than 8 days after the first yellow fever vaccination. These receptors all come from a man between 18 and 35 years old who received the YFV17D yellow fever vaccine.

As regards this clonotype: A much more abundant neighbour one base away suggests this may be a read error. The J gene is TRBJ2-5, the V gene TRBV24-1; D ambiguous. Trimming cost V 0 bases and J 7 bases, with 11 bases left between them. The CDR3 is 14 residues long. The germline V gene has CDR1 KGHDR and CDR2 SFDVKD. CDR3 in DNA: TGTGCCACCAGTGATTTGCAAAGATCGGGGACCCAGTACTTC. Residues: CATSDLQRSGTQYF.

The CDR3 sequence: CASSAGALYRSPLHF. CDR3 DNA: TGTGCCAGCAGCGCCGGGGCCCTCTATAGGTCACCCCTCCACTTT. The chain has TRBV5-6 and TRBJ1-6, with D perhaps matching TRBD1 (5 bases). V lost 4 bases, J lost 10 bases, and 18 bases lay in between. The CDR3 is made up of 15 amino acids. Germline V gene lookup returns CDR1 SGHDT and CDR2 YYEEEE.

The rearrangement links TRBV11-2 to TRBJ2-3; D may be TRBD1 (6 bases). Germline lookup yields CDR1 SGHAT and CDR2 FQNNGV. The CDR3 spans 17 residues. V lost 5 bases and J 1 base, leaving 19 bases between the germline ends. The CDR3 coding sequence is TGTGCCAGCAGCCGCGAGGGGGTGGCAGGGGGCACAGATACGCAGTATTTT. Amino acids: CASSREGVAGGTDTQYF.

Here the CDR3 reads CASSHNAGVGELFF. The CDR3 DNA reads TGCGCCAGCAGCCATAACGCGGGGGTCGGGGAGCTGTTTTTT. The chain employs TRBV4-1 and TRBJ2-2; 7 bases agree with TRBD2. This CDR3 comprises 14 residues. V was pared by 3 bases and J by 7 bases, with 5 bases of the junction left unmatched. Germline V gives CDR1 MGHRA, CDR2 YSYEKL.

This clonotype was seen only a few times. The V gene is TRBV6-5, the J gene TRBJ1-1; D perhaps matches TRBD1 (6 bases). Germline V gives CDR1 MNHEY, CDR2 SVGAGI. Trimming took 2 bases from V and 5 from J, leaving 9 bases between them. The CDR3 covers 13 residues. The CDR3 reads CASSYGGLTEAFF. In DNA, the CDR3 is TGTGCCAGCAGTTACGGGGGGCTGACTGAAGCTTTCTTT.

This clonotype was seen repeatedly, ten times or more. V gene TRBV7-9 combines with J gene TRBJ2-1, with 12 bases lining up with TRBD2. From germline, CDR1 is SEHNR and CDR2 FQNEAQ (reference sequence). The CDR3 loop spans 17 amino acids. With V trimmed by 4 bases and J by 0 bases, 4 bases remained unmatched. CDR3 region: CASSSGLAGLSYNEQFF. CDR3 nucleotides: TGTGCCAGCAGCTCCGGACTAGCGGGGCTCTCCTACAATGAGCAGTTCTTC. The full variable domain, with the rest looked up from reference TRBV7-9 and TRBJ2-1, is DTGVSQNPRHKITKRGQNVTFRCDPISEHNRLYWYRQTLGQGPEFLTYFQNEAQLEKSRLLSDRFSAERPKGSFSTLEIQRTEQGDSAMYLCASSSGLAGLSYNEQFFGPGTRLTVL.

The table lists this clonotype with many counts. The chain uses TRBV6-5 and TRBJ2-2; D is possibly TRBD1 (5 bases). CDR1 MNHEY and CDR2 SVGAGI come from the germline V gene. The V and J ends lost 2 bases and 5 bases respectively, with 12 bases between them. The CDR3 loop spans 15 amino acids. CDR3 region: CASSYVGAWTGELFF. CDR3 in DNA: TGTGCCAGCAGTTACGTTGGGGCCTGGACCGGGGAGCTGTTTTTT.

This clonotype was detected many times. The rearrangement links TRBV11-3 to TRBJ2-2; 7 nucleotides line up with TRBD2. This CDR3 is built from 13 residues. Germline lookup yields CDR1 SGHNT and CDR2 YENEEA. J gave up 4 bases and V 5 bases, and 1 base lay outside the gene matches. The CDR3 loop is CASSLAVTGELFF. CDR3 nucleotide sequence: TGTGCCAGCAGCCTAGCGGTCACCGGGGAGCTGTTTTTT.

The sample holds many counts of this clonotype. V and J are TRBV5-1 and TRBJ1-1, with D maybe TRBD1 (6 bases). The germline CDR1 and CDR2 sequences are SGHRS and YFSETQ. V lost 4 bases and J 1 base, leaving 14 bases between the germline ends. The CDR3 has 15 residues. The CDR3 protein is CASSERGAPNTEAFF. Here the CDR3 DNA reads TGCGCCAGCAGCGAGAGGGGGGCTCCGAACACTGAAGCTTTCTTT.

This clonotype has more than one count but fewer than ten. The rearrangement links TRBV18 to TRBJ2-1, with D perhaps TRBD1 (6 bases). The CDR3 length is 20 residues. Germline V gene sequence: CDR1 KGHSH, CDR2 LQKENI. With 3 bases removed from V and 2 bases from J, the gap between germline ends came to 26 bases. The DNA of the CDR3 is TGTGCCAGCTCACCCACTTCACAGGGTCCGGATGTAAGCCCCTACAATGAGCAGTTCTTC. This encodes CASSPTSQGPDVSPYNEQFF.

By share, this clonotype counts as medium-sized (0.01 to 0.1%). This chain joins TRBV7-9 and TRBJ2-5; TRBD2 matches at 11 bases. Trimming took 3 bases from V and 3 from J; bases not matched to a gene: 6. CDR1 SEHNR and CDR2 FQNEAQ come from the germline V gene (reference sequence). The CDR3 has 16 amino acids. Here the CDR3 DNA reads TGTGCCAGCAGCTTCGGAACTAGCGGGGGAGAAGAGACCCAGTACTTC. This gives the protein CASSFGTSGGEETQYF.

In its sample, this clonotype was seen a few times. The CDR3 sequence: CASSQDGGAGDPYEQYF. DNA for the CDR3: TGCGCCAGCAGCCAAGATGGTGGAGCGGGTGATCCCTACGAGCAGTACTTC. The rearrangement uses TRBV4-3 and TRBJ2-7, with D perhaps matching TRBD2 (6 bases). V lost 0 bases, J lost 2 bases, and 17 bases lay in between. This CDR3 has 17 residues. Per germline, CDR1 LGHNA and CDR2 YSLEER.

Judged by abundance, this clonotype is medium-sized. The chain links TRBV28 to TRBJ1-1, with 9 positions matching TRBD1. This CDR3 has 17 amino acids. Trimming cost V 5 bases and J 5 bases; bases outside gene matches: 15. Germline V gene lookup returns CDR1 MDHEN and CDR2 SYDVKM. CDR3 sequence reads: CASSPPGTGSGDTEAFF. The CDR3 DNA sequence: TGTGCCAGCAGTCCCCCCGGGACAGGGTCTGGAGATACTGAAGCTTTCTTT. The complete variable domain, with remaining parts taken from reference TRBV28 and TRBJ1-1, reads DVKVTQSSRYLVKRTGEKVFLECVQDMDHENMFWYRQDPGLGLRLIYFSYDVKMKEKGDIPEGYSVSREKKERFSLILESASTNQTSMYLCASSPPGTGSGDTEAFFGQGTRLTVV.

This clonotype appeared many times. The chain carries TRBV12-3 or TRBV12-4 and TRBJ2-3; no clear D gene. Trimming cost V 6 bases and J 2 bases, with 6 bases left between them. The length of the CDR3 is 12 residues. CDR3 DNA: TGTGCCAGCAGACGGTCCACAGATACGCAGTATTTT. It is translated as CASRRSTDTQYF.

This clonotype was observed at least ten times. This chain connects TRBV5-8 to TRBJ1-6; D gene uncertain. Germline loops: CDR1 SGHTS, CDR2 YDEGEE. The V end lost 0 bases, the J end lost 6 bases, and 10 bases lay between the germline ends. The CDR3 covers 15 residues. Here the CDR3 DNA reads TGTGCCAGCAGCTTGGAAGGGTTTAGTAATTCACCCCTCCACTTT. Its protein is CASSLEGFSNSPLHF. Combining the CDR3 with reference TRBV5-8 and TRBJ1-6 gives the whole variable domain EAGVTQSPTHLIKTRGQQATLRCSPISGHTSVYWYQQALGLGLQFLLWYDEGEERNRGNFPPRFSGRQFPNYSSELNVNALELEDSALYLCASSLEGFSNSPLHFGNGTRLTVT.

This chain uses TRBV5-1 with TRBJ1-6; no firm D call. There are 12 residues in the CDR3. Trimming shortened V by 4 bases and J by 9 bases, and 8 bases separated the two germline ends. Germline V CDR1 and CDR2: SGHRS, YFSETQ. The CDR3 sequence is CASSPDTSPLHF. CDR3 DNA: TGCGCCAGCAGCCCAGACACTTCACCCCTCCACTTT.

This clonotype was counted between two and nine times. J is TRBJ2-5 and V is TRBV7-2, with 10 bases fitting TRBD2. V shed 5 bases and J 2 bases; nucleotides not matched to a gene: 5. Germline V gene lookup returns CDR1 SGHTA and CDR2 FQGNSA. CDR3 size: 15 residues. The CDR3 coding sequence is TGTGCCAGCAGCGCTACTAGCGGGGTTCAAGAGACCCAGTACTTC. Its translation is CASSATSGVQETQYF.

The chain couples TRBV5-4 to TRBJ2-5, with TRBD2 as a possible D gene (6 bases). V was cut by 6 bases and J by 5 bases, with 14 bases left in between. Per germline, CDR1 SGHNT and CDR2 YYREEE (reference sequence). The CDR3 covers 13 residues. The CDR3 region has the DNA TGTGCCAGCACCTGGGGGGACGGGGAGACCCAGTACTTC. Translation: CASTWGDGETQYF.

The rearrangement links TRBV7-2 to TRBJ2-7; unclear D gene. The V end was cut by 4 bases, the J end by 3 bases, with 16 bases between. Germline lookup yields CDR1 SGHTA and CDR2 FQGNSA. The CDR3 has 15 residues. The DNA of the CDR3 is TGTGCCAGCAGCTCTCCAGGTCAATCGAACTACGAGCAGTACTTC. Translation gives CASSSPGQSNYEQYF. Full variable domain (outside the CDR3, taken from reference TRBV7-2 and TRBJ2-7): GAGVSQSPSNKVTEKGKDVELRCDPISGHTALYWYRQSLGQGLEFLIYFQGNSAPDKSGLPSDRFSAERTGGSVSTLTIQRTQQEDSAVYLCASSSPGQSNYEQYFGPGTRLTVT.

This clonotype was seen a few times. This chain links TRBV4-1 with TRBJ2-7, with TRBD1 identical over 10 bases. Germline-derived CDR1 and CDR2 are MGHRA and YSYEKL. There are 15 residues in the CDR3. The V segment lost 3 bases and the J segment 2 bases; nucleotides outside the gene matches: 4. CDR3 DNA sequence: TGCGCCAGCAGCCATCCCGGACAGGGGGCCTACGAGCAGTACTTC. Its protein is CASSHPGQGAYEQYF.

This clonotype was picked up many times. The V and J genes are TRBV5-4 and TRBJ2-7, with D unresolved. Trimming removed 0 bases from V and 3 bases from J, with 7 bases in between. The germline V gene encodes CDR1 SGHNT and CDR2 YYREEE (reference sequence). CDR3 length equals 13 residues. This CDR3 reads CASSLGNSYEQYV. CDR3 nucleotide sequence: TGTGCCAGCAGCTTGGGAAATAGCTACGAGCAGTACGTC.

The table lists this clonotype with many counts. This rearrangement joins TRBV10-3 to TRBJ2-1; 12 nucleotides agree with TRBD2. The CDR3 is made up of 16 amino acids. The germline CDR1 and CDR2 sequences are ENHRY and SYGVKD. The J segment lost 2 bases and the V segment lost 5 bases, leaving 4 bases of the junction unmatched. In DNA, the CDR3 is TGTGCCATCAGTACTGCTAGCGGGGGGGCCTACAATGAGCAGTTCTTC. Protein: CAISTASGGAYNEQFF.

This clonotype was counted many times. The rearrangement joins TRBV7-2 to TRBJ2-5, with 7 bases matching TRBD1. This CDR3 is 15 amino acids long. The germline CDR1 and CDR2 sequences are SGHTA and FQGNSA. With V trimmed by 2 bases and J by 2 bases, 5 bases remained unmatched. DNA of the CDR3: TGTGCCAGCAGCTTACCACAGGGACAGCAAGAGACCCAGTACTTC. Protein product: CASSLPQGQQETQYF. Drawing the rest from reference TRBV7-2 and TRBJ2-5, the complete variable domain is GAGVSQSPSNKVTEKGKDVELRCDPISGHTALYWYRQSLGQGLEFLIYFQGNSAPDKSGLPSDRFSAERTGGSVSTLTIQRTQQEDSAVYLCASSLPQGQQETQYFGPGTRLLVL.

This chain connects TRBV29-1 to TRBJ2-7, with D perhaps given as TRBD1 or TRBD2 (5 bases each). This CDR3 is 12 amino acids long. The germline gives CDR1 SQVTM, CDR2 ANQGSEA. Trimming cost V 6 bases and J 2 bases, with 11 bases left between them. CDR3 in DNA: TGCAGCGTACTAGGACACCCCTACGAGCAGTACTTC. It is translated as CSVLGHPYEQYF.

V is TRBV19 and J is TRBJ1-1; 8 nucleotides line up with TRBD1. Germline V CDR1 and CDR2: LNHDA, SQIVND (reference sequence). The trim removed 3 bases at V and 4 bases at J, leaving 13 bases unmatched. The CDR3 contains 17 residues. CDR3 protein: CASSIGQGAAGATEAFF. CDR3 nucleotides: TGTGCCAGTAGTATCGGGCAGGGGGCTGCAGGGGCCACTGAAGCTTTCTTT.

The chain couples TRBV5-6 to TRBJ2-7; no clear D. Germline V lookup: CDR1 SGHDT, CDR2 YYEEEE. V lost 4 bases to trimming and J lost 3 bases, with 8 bases between them. The CDR3 runs 12 residues. The DNA of the CDR3 is TGTGCCAGCAGCGCCGGAAGCTACGAGCAGTACGTC. Amino acid sequence: CASSAGSYEQYV.

As regards this clonotype: Since a much larger clone is just one base distant, this may be a read error. The rearrangement uses TRBV5-1 and TRBJ2-1, with 10 bases fitting TRBD1. The CDR3 sequence is 15 residues long. Per germline, CDR1 SGHRS and CDR2 YFSETQ. J lost 4 bases, V lost 4 bases, and 5 bases had no gene match. This chain's CDR3 is CASSGRDRGYNEQFF. As DNA, the CDR3 is TGCGCCAGCAGCGGCCGGGACAGGGGATACAATGAGCAGTTCTTC.

The chain couples TRBV19 to TRBJ2-3, with 8 bases lining up with TRBD1. This CDR3 has 14 amino acids. Trimming took 7 bases from V and 8 from J; bases not matched to a gene: 11. Germline V gene sequence: CDR1 LNHDA, CDR2 SQIVND (reference sequence). The CDR3 region is CASTALTGGSTQYF. The CDR3 region has the DNA TGTGCCAGTACCGCACTCACAGGGGGAAGTACGCAGTATTTT.

This clonotype occurred many times. This chain connects TRBV6-5 to TRBJ2-3, with TRBD2 as a possible D gene (6 bases). This CDR3 comprises 15 residues. Trimming took off 0 bases at V and 1 base at J, with 8 bases between the two ends. Per the germline V gene, CDR1 is MNHEY and CDR2 is SVGAGI. The CDR3 DNA sequence: TGTGCCAGCAGTTACTCCCCGGGGGGCACAGATACGCAGTATTTT. It yields the protein CASSYSPGGTDTQYF.

This clonotype was picked up many times. The rearrangement joins TRBV7-9 to TRBJ2-7; TRBD1 matches at 8 bases. The CDR3 runs 14 residues. The V segment lost 1 base and the J segment 6 bases; nucleotides outside the gene matches: 5. Germline V gene sequence: CDR1 SEHNR, CDR2 FQNEAQ (reference sequence). CDR3 coding DNA: TGTGCCAGCAGCTTAGTGCAGGGGGCGGCCGAGCAGTACTTC. Translation gives CASSLVQGAAEQYF.